A single sample is the source of the 5 T cell receptor beta chains below, sequenced in a study of cytomegalovirus exposure and HLA in healthy donors. 13 Jbeta primers and 60 Vbeta primers were used for the PCR. Assay: immunoSEQ multiplex PCR; the TCRdb copy retains only in-frame clones and omits some. This repertoire includes about 110,000 clones. Sequenced material: PBMCs. All receptors derive from a man aged 35 to 55 in good health and CMV-seropositive.

The V gene is TRBV19, the J gene TRBJ2-2; 9 bases are a match to TRBD2. This CDR3 comprises 15 residues. Germline values: CDR1 LNHDA, CDR2 SQIVND (reference sequence). Trimming at V came to 7 bases and at J to 5 bases, leaving 8 bases not matched to a gene. CDR3 loop: CASTLSGRSTGELFF. DNA of the CDR3: TGTGCCAGTACCTTAAGCGGGAGGAGTACCGGGGAGCTGTTTTTT.

The chain carries TRBV6-5 and TRBJ2-2; 10 bases are a match to TRBD2. The V gene's germline CDR1 is MNHEY and CDR2 SVGAGI. The junction had 2 bases not matched to a gene; V was cut back by 7 bases and J by 3 bases. CDR3 length equals 14 residues. The CDR3, as DNA: TGTGCCAGCACCCTAGCGGGAGACACCGGGGAGCTGTTTTTT. Its protein is CASTLAGDTGELFF.

This chain uses TRBV28 with TRBJ1-1, with no clear D. Trimming took 5 bases from V and 8 from J, leaving 9 bases between them. Germline V lookup: CDR1 MDHEN, CDR2 SYDVKM. The CDR3 has 11 amino acids. CDR3 DNA sequence: TGTGCCAGCAGTCCCGACTCGGAAGCTTTCTTT. Its protein product is CASSPDSEAFF.

V and J are TRBV7-8 and TRBJ2-1; 11 nucleotides align to TRBD2. CDR1 is SGHVS, CDR2 FQNEAQ, per germline. This CDR3 spans 16 amino acids. V shed 9 bases and J 3 bases; nucleotides not matched to a gene: 10. The CDR3 DNA is TGTGCCAGTACCGGTCCCGGGACTAGCGGCTACAATGAGCAGTTCTTC. Its protein is CASTGPGTSGYNEQFF.

This chain uses TRBV19 with TRBJ2-5; TRBD2 is a possible D gene (5 bases). Germline values: CDR1 LNHDA, CDR2 SQIVND (reference sequence). The V end was cut by 6 bases, the J end by 2 bases, with 10 bases between. The CDR3 extends over 13 amino acids. CDR3 sequence: CASSPRDQETQYF. The DNA for the CDR3 is TGTGCCAGTAGCCCCCGGGATCAAGAGACCCAGTACTTC.